This TCR beta chain was recorded in a study of glioma-infiltrating T cells after dendritic cell vaccination. General observations from the study: Survival was not directly related to TCR clonality in these patients. Patients with more pretreatment TILs had longer time to progression and survival. Complete blood and tumor specimen sets were limited to few patients.

Input was around 2.1 ug genomic DNA, or all available if less. Repertoires were generated with immunoSEQ multiplex PCR, while TCRdb's copy carries only in-frame clones and drops some. The repertoire consists of approximately 50,000 clones, with approximately 89% occurring once and the leading ten covering roughly 5.6%. Details on this clone: The antigen is not known.

The germline V gene has CDR1 SGHTA and CDR2 FQGNSA. V trimming: 5 bases; J trimming: 4 bases; junction bases outside the gene matches: 2. The CDR3 covers 13 residues. Time point: after dendritic cell vaccination, including at tumor progression/relapse. The receptor comes from a human donor with glioblastoma. This specimen consisted of blood, obtained after dendritic cell vaccination. V gene TRBV7-2 combines with J gene TRBJ1-5, with 7 bases identical to TRBD1. This CDR3 is CASSADRNQPQHF. The CDR3 nucleotides are TGTGCCAGCAGCGCGGACAGGAATCAGCCCCAGCATTTT.